A selection of T cell receptor beta chains follows, all from one sample in a study of shared clonotypes between healthy human individuals. The data were produced by immunoSEQ multiplex PCR, yet TCRdb's version contains in-frame clones alone and is incomplete. The sample includes roughly 1,600,000 clones, just under 99% of them seen just once. Material for sequencing was naive CD4+ T cells sorted from blood. The receptors originated from a man aged 25 to 40 in good health. The CDR3 runs from the conserved cysteine through the conserved F or W. The D gene is left open where the match is weak. Part of the rows lack a size; the others show once, few, many or a class for expanded clones.

J gene,V gene,D gene,clone size,CDR3 protein,CDR3 DNA
TRBJ2-7,TRBV5-4,NA,NA,CASSLNTPSSYEQYF,TGTGCCAGCAGCTTAAACACTCCAAGCTCCTACGAGCAGTACTTC
TRBJ1-2,TRBV15,NA,NA,CATSMAGAGYGYTF,TGTGCCACCAGCATGGCCGGGGCAGGCTATGGCTACACCTTC
TRBJ1-1,TRBV7-9,NA,NA,CATLSNEAFF,TGTGCCACGCTCAGTAATGAAGCTTTCTTT
TRBJ2-1,TRBV5-4,TRBD2,NA,CASSRGTSGWNEQFF,TGTGCCAGCAGCCGAGGGACTAGCGGCTGGAATGAGCAGTTCTTC
TRBJ2-7,TRBV4-1,NA,NA,CASSQERGEQYF,TGCGCCAGCAGCCAAGAGCGGGGCGAGCAGTACTTC
TRBJ2-3,TRBV27,NA,NA,CASRKPVATDTQYF,TGTGCCAGCAGGAAGCCTGTAGCGACAGATACGCAGTATTTT
TRBJ1-2,TRBV18,TRBD1,NA,CASSPVTGGEYGYTF,TGTGCCAGCTCACCCGTGACAGGGGGCGAGTATGGCTACACCTTC
TRBJ2-2,TRBV11-3,NA,NA,CASSPRYGLNTGELFF,TGTGCCAGCAGCCCCCGATATGGACTCAACACCGGGGAGCTGTTTTTT
TRBJ2-2,TRBV9,TRBD1,NA,CASSVGQGANRDGELFF,TGTGCCAGCAGCGTCGGACAGGGGGCGAACCGGGACGGGGAGCTGTTTTTT
TRBJ2-2,TRBV10-2,NA,NA,CASSLTPNTGELFF,TGCGCCAGCAGTCTGACACCGAACACCGGGGAGCTGTTTTTT
TRBJ2-7,TRBV5-1,NA,NA,CASSDVGNYEQYF,TGCGCCAGCAGCGATGTGGGGAACTACGAGCAGTACTTC
TRBJ2-3,TRBV7-9,NA,NA,CASSPNAGLPGTQYF,TGTGCCAGCAGCCCGAACGCAGGCCTTCCAGGTACGCAGTATTTT
TRBJ1-3,TRBV5-1,NA,once,CASSLQTGLSFGNTIYF,TGCGCCAGCAGCTTGCAGACGGGATTAAGTTTCGGAAACACCATATATTTT
TRBJ1-3,TRBV5-1,NA,NA,CASSMARGHSSGNTIYF,TGCGCCAGCAGCATGGCCCGGGGCCACAGCTCTGGAAACACCATATATTTT
TRBJ2-7,TRBV6-1,NA,NA,CASSELPGPYEQYF,TGTGCCAGCAGTGAACTCCCTGGACCCTACGAGCAGTACTTC
TRBJ1-1,TRBV10-1,NA,NA,CASSEQVKGTEAFF,TGCGCCAGCAGTGAACAGGTAAAGGGCACTGAAGCTTTCTTT
TRBJ2-7,TRBV28,TRBD1,once,CASSPGQSSYEQYF,TGTGCCAGCAGTCCGGGACAGAGCTCCTACGAGCAGTACTTC
TRBJ2-4,TRBV5-4,TRBD1,NA,CASSSRQGASDIQYF,TGTGCCAGCAGCTCAAGACAGGGGGCATCGGACATTCAGTACTTC
TRBJ1-1,TRBV5-5,NA,NA,CASSRFPTGLITEAFF,TGTGCCAGCAGCCGATTCCCTACAGGGTTGATCACTGAAGCTTTCTTT
TRBJ2-7,TRBV2,NA,NA,CASREVDRTVSYEQYF,TGTGCCAGCAGAGAAGTAGACAGGACAGTCTCCTACGAGCAGTACTTC
TRBJ1-5,TRBV7-8,NA,NA,CASSLQGRSNQPQHF,TGTGCCAGCAGCTTGCAGGGGAGAAGCAATCAGCCCCAGCATTTT
TRBJ1-5,TRBV15,NA,NA,CATSRGPGPTQNQPQHF,TGTGCCACCAGCAGAGGGCCGGGCCCTACACAAAATCAGCCCCAGCATTTT
TRBJ2-7,TRBV2,NA,NA,CASNRGIATFYEQYF,TGTGCCAGCAACCGCGGAATAGCAACCTTCTACGAGCAGTACTTC
TRBJ2-7,TRBV6-6,TRBD1,NA,CASSHRDRFYEQYF,TGTGCCAGCAGTCACCGGGACAGATTCTACGAGCAGTACTTC
TRBJ1-5,TRBV7-9,NA,NA,CASSRFGGDFHSNQPQHF,TGTGCCAGCAGCAGATTTGGAGGGGACTTTCATAGCAATCAGCCCCAGCATTTT
TRBJ2-3,TRBV6-1,TRBD1,NA,CASSEATGVSTDTQYF,TGTGCCAGCAGTGAGGCCACAGGGGTGAGCACAGATACGCAGTATTTT
TRBJ2-3,TRBV15,TRBD2,once,CATSRDRTAGGGRDTQYF,TGTGCCACCAGCAGAGATCGGACGGCGGGAGGGGGTCGGGATACGCAGTATTTT
TRBJ2-3,TRBV6-5,TRBD2,NA,CASRGTTTDTQYF,TGTGCCAGCAGAGGGACTACCACAGATACGCAGTATTTT